The clone carrying this T cell receptor (beta chain) was detected many times. Its antigen is not known. From genomic DNA, two-round multiplex PCR was used to amplify TCR beta CDR3. It was primers specific to each TRBV and TRBJ gene that first-round PCR used. In TCRdb, the multiplex PCR reads were re-called with MiXCR into one record per CDR3 protein. The top ten clones hold about 9.2% of a sample with around 51,000 distinct CDR3 sequences, about 35% of them seen once. This specimen belongs to a study of prognosis after radiotherapy for stage I lung cancer. Whole-study context: With roughly 13 men and over five women, the cohort's median age was 74.5 years, range roughly 53–84. Broader study findings: The number of unique TCR clones went down after stereotactic body radiation therapy, with a median of around 9,500 versus 6,500. The authors did not determine whether the expanded TCR clones were tumor-specific.

This sequence was found in a donor over 45 with non-small cell lung cancer. The sample was PBMCs, taken before or after stereotactic body radiation therapy (not recorded which).

CDR3 protein: CASSSSPGQGYEDGYTF. In DNA, the CDR3 is TGCGCCAGCAGTTCGAGTCCGGGACAGGGCTATGAAGATGGCTACACCTTC. V usage is TRBV5-1 and J usage is TRBJ1-2; 9 nucleotides align to TRBD1. The CDR3 extends over 17 amino acids. The V gene end was trimmed by 5 bases and the J gene end by 6 bases; junction bases not matched to a gene: 17. Germline lookup yields CDR1 SGHRS and CDR2 YFSETQ.